This entry describes one T cell receptor beta chain. The data belong to a study of blood T cell repertoires in COVID-19. Whole-study context: COVID-19 samples, acute and convalescent, were from the United States, Italy and Spain. Sources were T cells, B-cell-depleted T cells, or PBMCs; the material itself was cDNA or gDNA.

Sequencing was performed with immunoSEQ multiplex PCR; in TCRdb, only in-frame clones are kept and a portion is missing. The data show 65,000 to 95,000 clones, nearly 90% seen once. Germline V gene lookup returns CDR1 SGHAT and CDR2 FQNNGV. CDR3 size: 15 residues. V gave up 3 bases and J gave up 0 bases, with 9 bases separating them. Sequencing was carried out using peripheral blood. This clonotype was obtained from a man between 65 and 85 years old with acute or convalescent COVID-19. The V call is TRBV11-2, the J call TRBJ2-1; no clear D. In DNA form, the CDR3 reads TGTGCCAGCAGCTTGCTTTTTAGCTCCTACAATGAGCAGTTCTTC. Its translation is CASSLLFSSYNEQFF.